These 32 T cell receptor beta chains were all obtained from the same sample, sequenced in a study of metastatic and nonmetastatic thyroid tumors. TCRdb re-clonotyped the PCR reads through MiXCR. Of around 30,000 clones in the sample, 15% to 20% were seen once. No patient received treatment before thyroid surgery. Sequencing was carried out using blood. Every receptor here comes from a female donor with papillary thyroid cancer or a benign thyroid nodule (not recorded which). Some clones in this sample may be carry-over from other donors' samples.

There are many counts of this clone. A much larger clone sits a single nucleotide away, making a read error possible. This sample includes further DNA sequences coding for the same CDR3. The V call is TRBV9, the J call TRBJ2-7; possibly TRBD2 for D (6 bases). Trimming stripped 1 base from V and 3 bases from J, with 14 bases between. Germline CDR1 SGDLS, CDR2 YYNGEE. CDR3 size: 15 residues. CDR3 nucleotides: TGTGCCAGCAGCGTAACCGGGACGGGGGACTACGAGCAGTACTTC. This codes for CASSVTGTGDYEQYF.

The sample holds many counts of this clone. The chain recombines TRBV2 with TRBJ2-6; D possibly corresponds to TRBD2 (5 bases). Germline V gives CDR1 SNHLY, CDR2 FYNNEI. The CDR3 has 16 residues. The V end lost 4 bases, the J end lost 2 bases, and 12 bases lay between the germline ends. CDR3 protein: CASSGEDWAGANVLTF. CDR3 nucleotides: TGTGCCAGCAGTGGTGAGGACTGGGCTGGGGCCAACGTCCTGACTTTC.

This clone was seen a few times. The gene calls are TRBV6-1 and TRBJ1-2; TRBD1 aligns across 7 bases. The CDR3 has 14 amino acids. The trim removed 3 bases at V and 3 bases at J, leaving 4 bases unmatched. The V gene's germline CDR1 is MNHNS and CDR2 SASEGT. As DNA, the CDR3 is TGTGCCAGCAGTGACCCCGGGACAGACTATGGCTACACCTTC. It specifies CASSDPGTDYGYTF.

This clone was detected a few times. At one of its ends the junction is not consistent with the germline gene, which may arise from a read error. The gene calls are TRBV12-3 or TRBV12-4 and TRBJ2-3; 9 bases agree with TRBD2. This CDR3 has 16 residues. This chain's CDR3 is CASSSSRGTSTDKQYF. The DNA for the CDR3 is TGTGCCAGCAGTTCATCTAGAGGGACTAGCACAGATAAGCAGTATTTT.

V usage is TRBV18 and J usage is TRBJ1-1; D may be TRBD1 (5 bases). CDR1 KGHSH and CDR2 LQKENI come from the germline V gene. CDR3 length: 14 amino acids. Trimming left V 3 bases short and J 5 bases short, with 13 bases between. The CDR3 region has the DNA TGTGCCAGCTCACCGGGGACGGGGAGGACTGAAGCTTTCTTT. It specifies CASSPGTGRTEAFF.

This clone came up many times. The gene calls are TRBV5-1 and TRBJ2-3; D might be TRBD1 (6 bases). This CDR3 has 13 residues. Germline V CDR1 and CDR2: SGHRS, YFSETQ. The V and J ends lost 5 bases and 3 bases respectively, with 10 bases between them. The chain's CDR3 is CASSRQGTDTQYF. The CDR3 coding sequence is TGCGCCAGCAGTCGGCAGGGGACAGATACGCAGTATTTT.

As for this clone: A single base separates this from a much larger clone, so it may be a read error. The identical CDR3 is also encoded by other nucleotide sequences in the sample. The chain combines TRBV9 with TRBJ2-3; D is possibly TRBD1 or TRBD2 (5 bases each). Germline CDR1 is SGDLS and CDR2 is YYNGEE. The CDR3 length is 15 residues. CDR3 sequence: CASSVVGVGTDTQYF. CDR3 nucleotide sequence: TGTGCCAGCAGCGTAGTGGGGGTGGGCACGGATACACAGTATTTT.

For this clone: This clone may be a read error of a much larger clone one base away. Additional DNA sequences in this sample encode the identical CDR3. This chain uses TRBV3-1 with TRBJ2-5; tentative D call: TRBD2 (5 bases). V dropped 7 bases and J dropped 0 bases, with 9 bases sitting between them. The germline gives CDR1 LGHDT, CDR2 YNNKEL (reference sequence). The CDR3 loop spans 13 amino acids. The CDR3 DNA follows: TGTGCCAGCATGGGAGCCCACCAAGAGACCCAGTACTTC. Protein sequence: CASMGAHQETQYF.

The sample holds many counts of this clone. The chain combines TRBV20-1 with TRBJ1-5; 10 nucleotides line up with TRBD1. Germline V gene data show CDR1 as DFQATT and CDR2 as SNEGSKA (reference sequence). This CDR3 contains 14 residues. J gave up 5 bases and V 6 bases, and 7 bases lay outside the gene matches. In nucleotides, the CDR3 is TGCAGTGCGGAGGACAGGGGGGATGATCAGCCCCAGCATTTT. This translates into CSAEDRGDDQPQHF.

This clone showed up many times. The chain has TRBV7-8 and TRBJ1-2; D is uncertain. The length of the CDR3 is 13 residues. The ends were cut back, 0 bases at V and 7 bases at J, with 9 bases in the middle. CDR1 is SGHVS and CDR2 is FQNEAQ in the germline V gene. This CDR3 reads CASSLAPTGGYTF. The CDR3 DNA reads as TGTGCCAGCAGCTTAGCGCCTACGGGTGGCTACACCTTC. The full variable domain, in which reference TRBV7-8 and TRBJ1-2 provide the parts outside the CDR3, is GAGVSQSPRYKVAKRGQDVALRCDPISGHVSLFWYQQALGQGPEFLTYFQNEAQLDKSGLPSDRFFAERPEGSVSTLKIQRTQQEDSAVYLCASSLAPTGGYTFGSGTRLTVV.

This clone was detected ten times or more. The same CDR3 arises from other DNA sequences in this sample as well. V is TRBV15 and J is TRBJ2-5; 10 bases align to TRBD2. The CDR3 is made up of 18 amino acids. Germline lookup yields CDR1 LNHNV and CDR2 YYDKDF (reference sequence). V dropped 1 base and J dropped 5; count of bases not matched to a gene: 13. CDR3 loop: CATSRVAPEREGRETQYF. The CDR3 bases are TGTGCCACCAGCAGAGTGGCCCCCGAGCGGGAGGGCCGGGAGACCCAGTACTTC.

The genes are TRBV11-2 and TRBJ2-3; the match to TRBD2 covers 7 bases. The CDR3 loop spans 15 amino acids. Looked up from germline, CDR1 is SGHAT and CDR2 is FQNNGV. Germline trimming cut 1 base from V and 3 bases from J; bases unmatched to any gene: 4. The CDR3 protein is CASSLGGGSTDTQYF. The DNA of the CDR3 is TGTGCCAGCAGCTTAGGCGGCGGGAGTACAGATACGCAGTATTTT.

In its sample, this clone ranks as medium-sized. CDR3 DNA sequence: TGTGCCAGCAGTTACTCCTCCGGGACAGGGGGAGAGCAGTACTTC. Amino acids: CASSYSSGTGGEQYF. The V gene is TRBV6-5, the J gene TRBJ2-7; TRBD1 matches 11 bases. From germline, CDR1 is MNHEY and CDR2 SVGAGI. The CDR3 runs 15 residues. V lost 0 bases to trimming and J lost 7 bases; unmatched junction nucleotides: 5.

This chain links TRBV6-5 with TRBJ1-1; possible D gene TRBD1, 5 bases. CDR1 is MNHEY, CDR2 SVGAGI, per germline. Trimming cost V 6 bases and J 7 bases, with 15 bases left between them. This CDR3 is 13 amino acids long. CDR3 coding DNA: TGTGCCAGCAGATATCGACAGCTGGGTGAAGCTTTCTTT. It specifies CASRYRQLGEAFF.

As to this clone: The same CDR3 arises from other DNA sequences in this sample as well. The chain joins TRBV20-1 to TRBJ1-1; D not certain. This CDR3 is built from 13 residues. V lost 5 bases and J lost 6, with 16 bases in between. The germline CDR1 and CDR2 sequences are DFQATT and SNEGSKA (reference sequence). The CDR3 sequence is CSAPPPTVAEAFF. The DNA of the CDR3 is TGCAGTGCTCCCCCTCCCACAGTCGCTGAAGCTTTCTTT.

This clone came up many times. The chain carries TRBV19 and TRBJ2-1, with D hard to call. The germline V and J ends were trimmed by 2 bases and 0 bases, with 11 bases remaining between them. Germline V gives CDR1 LNHDA, CDR2 SQIVND (reference sequence). There are 16 residues in the CDR3. The CDR3 protein is CASSISRHFSYNEQFF. As DNA, the CDR3 is TGTGCCAGTAGTATAAGCCGCCACTTCTCCTACAATGAGCAGTTCTTC.

This chain links TRBV11-2 with TRBJ2-7; D may be TRBD2 (6 bases). V lost 3 bases and J 3 bases, leaving 18 bases between the germline ends. This CDR3 has 16 residues. Germline CDR1 reads SGHAT; CDR2 reads FQNNGV. The DNA for the CDR3 is TGTGCCAGCAGCTTCTTAGCGGACCCCCTCTACTACGAGCAGTACTTC. Protein product: CASSFLADPLYYEQYF.

This sequence joins TRBV6-1 and TRBJ1-2; 11 positions agree with TRBD1. The V gene's germline CDR1 is MNHNS and CDR2 SASEGT. The length of the CDR3 is 15 residues. V shed 6 bases, J shed 7 bases, and the junction held 10 bases outside the gene matches. CDR3 region: CASSPQDRGLGGYTF. CDR3 nucleotide sequence: TGTGCCAGCAGCCCCCAGGACAGGGGGCTTGGTGGCTACACCTTC.

This clone counts as medium-sized (0.01 to 0.1%). This rearrangement joins TRBV2 to TRBJ2-7, with a tentative D call TRBD2 (6 bases). CDR1 and CDR2 (germline): SNHLY, FYNNEI. Trimming stripped 4 bases from V and 6 bases from J, with 16 bases between. This CDR3 spans 14 amino acids. The CDR3: CASSAGTGAGEQYF. DNA for the CDR3: TGTGCCAGCAGTGCAGGGACGGGAGCGGGCGAGCAGTACTTC. Looking up the rest from reference TRBV2 and TRBJ2-7 gives the full variable domain: EPEVTQTPSHQVTQMGQEVILRCVPISNHLYFYWYRQILGQKVEFLVSFYNNEISEKSEIFDDQFSVERPDGSNFTLKIRSTKLEDSAMYFCASSAGTGAGEQYFGPGTRLTVT.

This clone has ten or more counts. V and J are TRBV7-2 and TRBJ2-3; D possibly matches TRBD1 or TRBD2 (5 bases each). Germline V lookup: CDR1 SGHTA, CDR2 FQGNSA. Trimming pared 5 bases from V and 6 bases from J, leaving 9 bases between. This CDR3 has 12 amino acids. DNA of the CDR3: TGTGCCAGCAGCCTGGGACGGGATACGCAGTATTTT. As protein: CASSLGRDTQYF.

This clone was counted many times. The chain recombines TRBV5-1 with TRBJ1-1, with a weak D call TRBD1 (6 bases). CDR1 and CDR2 (germline): SGHRS, YFSETQ. The CDR3 has 14 residues. Trimming cost V 5 bases and J 4 bases, with 15 bases left between them. CDR3 DNA: TGCGCCAGCAGTCAGGGGAGGATTAGCACTGAAGCTTTCTTT. Protein sequence: CASSQGRISTEAFF.

The chain couples TRBV5-1 to TRBJ1-1; D not certain. Trimming left V 0 bases short and J 4 bases short, with 16 bases between. This CDR3 spans 16 amino acids. Germline CDR1 and CDR2: SGHRS and YFSETQ. CDR3 nucleotide sequence: TGCGCCAGCAGCTTGGCTATGTGGGGATGGGGCACTGAAGCTTTCTTT. Translated, it gives CASSLAMWGWGTEAFF.

This clone was seen ten or more times. The rearrangement uses TRBV5-1 and TRBJ1-4, with 8 positions matching TRBD1. V gave up 2 bases and J gave up 3 bases; unmatched junction bases: 3. This CDR3 spans 15 amino acids. Per the germline V gene, CDR1 is SGHRS and CDR2 is YFSETQ. CDR3 residues: CASSFDRGANEKLFF. CDR3 DNA: TGCGCCAGCAGCTTCGACAGGGGTGCTAATGAAAAACTGTTTTTT.

This clone was recorded many times. This chain connects TRBV5-1 to TRBJ2-3; no clear D gene. Trimming stripped 0 bases from V and 2 bases from J, with 10 bases between. The CDR3 is made up of 15 amino acids. CDR1 and CDR2 from the germline V gene are SGHRS and YFSETQ. The CDR3 sequence: CASSLEGNPTDTQYF. CDR3 in DNA: TGCGCCAGCAGCTTGGAAGGGAACCCCACAGATACGCAGTATTTT.

The sample holds many counts of this clone. A much larger clone sits a single nucleotide away, making a read error possible. V and J are TRBV2 and TRBJ1-6, with D unclear. Germline-derived CDR1 and CDR2 are SNHLY and FYNNEI. The CDR3 consists of 15 residues. The germline V and J ends were trimmed by 4 bases and 10 bases, with 17 bases remaining between them. Here the CDR3 reads CASSVEGEDFSPLHF. In DNA, the CDR3 is TGTGCCAGCAGTGTCGAGGGAGAGGATTTCTCACCCCTCCACTTT.

In its sample, this clone was seen many times. The chain joins TRBV10-1 to TRBJ2-3, with 11 bases matching TRBD2. The CDR3 spans 18 residues. Germline lookup yields CDR1 WNHNN and CDR2 SYGVQD (reference sequence). The trim removed 7 bases at V and 0 bases at J, leaving 12 bases unmatched. This CDR3 is CASIPSGRTPGSTDTQYF. DNA for the CDR3: TGCGCCAGCATACCTAGCGGGAGGACTCCCGGGAGCACAGATACGCAGTATTTT.

This clone appeared many times. The V and J genes are TRBV9 and TRBJ1-5; D is perhaps TRBD1 (5 bases). The CDR3 has 16 amino acids. Germline V CDR1 and CDR2: SGDLS, YYNGEE. V was pared by 0 bases and J by 6 bases, with 16 bases between. Here the CDR3 reads CASSVGEGRLGQPQHF. CDR3 in DNA: TGTGCCAGCAGCGTAGGTGAGGGGCGCCTCGGTCAGCCCCAGCATTTT.

Worth noting for this clone: Sequence at one end of the junction differs from germline and may be a read error. This rearrangement joins TRBV7-8 to TRBJ1-2, with D tentatively TRBD1 (5 bases). The germline CDR1 and CDR2 sequences are SGHVS and FQNEAQ. This CDR3 spans 16 amino acids. The CDR3: CASSPRRGAISYGYAF. CDR3 nucleotide sequence: TGTGCCAGCAGCCCAAGGAGGGGTGCAATTAGCTATGGCTACGCCTTC. The variable domain in full, completed from reference TRBV7-8 and TRBJ1-2, reads GAGVSQSPRYKVAKRGQDVALRCDPISGHVSLFWYQQALGQGPEFLTYFQNEAQLDKSGLPSDRFFAERPEGSVSTLKIQRTQQEDSAVYLCASSPRRGAISYGYAFGSGTRLTVV.

Many counts were recorded for this clone. This rearrangement joins TRBV10-1 to TRBJ1-2; 9 bases are a match to TRBD1. The CDR3 loop spans 14 amino acids. V lost 3 bases to trimming and J lost 4 bases; unmatched junction nucleotides: 3. Germline V lookup: CDR1 WNHNN, CDR2 SYGVQD (reference sequence). The CDR3 nucleotides read TGCGCCAGCAGTGAAACAGGGGGCTCCTATGGCTACACCTTC. Protein sequence: CASSETGGSYGYTF.

By its share, this clone is medium-sized. The rearrangement links TRBV12-3 or TRBV12-4 to TRBJ1-6; TRBD1 might be the D (6 bases). V lost 8 bases and J lost 6, with 14 bases in between. This CDR3 has 14 amino acids. The CDR3 DNA reads TGTGCCAGCCGAATAGGGGGGGCTAATTCACCCCTCCACTTT. It yields the protein CASRIGGANSPLHF.

This clone was recorded at least ten times. The rearrangement links TRBV4-2 to TRBJ2-1; 7 nucleotides match TRBD2. V dropped 5 bases and J dropped 6; count of bases not matched to a gene: 10. The CDR3 has 15 amino acids. Germline CDR1 is LGHNA and CDR2 is YNFKEQ. The CDR3 here is CASSFTGTTSNEQFF. In DNA, the CDR3 is TGTGCCAGCAGCTTTACCGGGACTACATCCAATGAGCAGTTCTTC.

This clone was seen many times. This rearrangement joins TRBV3-1 to TRBJ1-2, with D perhaps matching TRBD1 (6 bases). With 1 base removed from V and 7 bases from J, the gap between germline ends came to 16 bases. The V gene's germline CDR1 is LGHDT and CDR2 YNNKEL (reference sequence). This CDR3 contains 15 residues. In nucleotides, the CDR3 is TGTGCCAGCAGCCAAGGGCCAGGGGTGAGGTCTGGCTACACCTTC. Translated, it gives CASSQGPGVRSGYTF.